This T cell receptor beta chain was identified during a study of blood T cell repertoires in COVID-19. The V gene's germline CDR1 is SGDLS and CDR2 YYNGEE. This CDR3 spans 14 amino acids. V trimming: 3 bases; J trimming: 7 bases; junction bases outside the gene matches: 10. This clone appeared many times. In the source study's methods: Reference gene primer amplification in the assay estimated nucleated cell counts. The assay was immunoSEQ multiplex PCR, and TCRdb's table has in-frame clones only and misses some. D and trimming were read from the DNA, whereas the V and J calls and clone size are those reported in that table. The data hold about 230,000 clones, with roughly 83% observed a single time.

The J gene is TRBJ2-7, the V gene TRBV9, with 7 nucleotides matching TRBD1. This sequence was found in a man in his forties or fifties with acute or convalescent COVID-19. Specimen: peripheral blood. CDR3 sequence reads: CASSAGQSIREQYF. CDR3 DNA sequence: TGTGCCAGCAGCGCGGGACAGAGCATACGTGAGCAGTACTTC.